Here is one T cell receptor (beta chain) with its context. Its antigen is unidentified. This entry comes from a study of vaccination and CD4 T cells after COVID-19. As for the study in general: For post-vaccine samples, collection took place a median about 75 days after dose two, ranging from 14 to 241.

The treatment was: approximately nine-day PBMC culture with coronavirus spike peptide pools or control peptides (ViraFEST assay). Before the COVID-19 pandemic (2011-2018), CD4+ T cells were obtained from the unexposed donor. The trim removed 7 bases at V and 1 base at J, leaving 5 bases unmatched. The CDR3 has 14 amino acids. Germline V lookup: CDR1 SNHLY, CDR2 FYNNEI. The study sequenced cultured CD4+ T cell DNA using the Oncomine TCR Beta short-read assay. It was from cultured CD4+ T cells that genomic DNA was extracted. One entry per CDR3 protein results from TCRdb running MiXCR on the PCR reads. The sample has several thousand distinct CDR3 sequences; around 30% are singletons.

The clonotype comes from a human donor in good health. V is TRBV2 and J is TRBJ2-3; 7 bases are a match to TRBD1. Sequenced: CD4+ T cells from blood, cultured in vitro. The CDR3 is CASMTGSGTDTQYF. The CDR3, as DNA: TGTGCCAGCATGACAGGGAGTGGCACAGATACGCAGTATTTT. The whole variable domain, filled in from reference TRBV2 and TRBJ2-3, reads EPEVTQTPSHQVTQMGQEVILRCVPISNHLYFYWYRQILGQKVEFLVSFYNNEISEKSEIFDDQFSVERPDGSNFTLKIRSTKLEDSAMYFCASMTGSGTDTQYFGPGTRLTVL.